The 18 T cell receptor beta chains given below trace back to one sample, sequenced in a study of blood T cell repertoires in COVID-19. TCRdb's table, derived via immunoSEQ multiplex PCR, lists solely in-frame clones and lacks some. The table has roughly 80,000 clones, over 75% seen once. What was sequenced was peripheral blood. The source is a man aged 45-65 years with active COVID-19.

The chain uses TRBV4-2 and TRBJ2-2, with 7 bases aligning to TRBD2. The CDR3 contains 17 residues. Trimming at V came to 3 bases and at J to 2 bases, leaving 9 bases not matched to a gene. Germline CDR1 and CDR2: LGHNA and YNFKEQ. The DNA for the CDR3 is TGTGCCAGCAGCCATGATACAAGCGGGACCAACACCGGGGAGCTGTTTTTT. It is translated as CASSHDTSGTNTGELFF.

V is TRBV14 and J is TRBJ2-3, with 8 bases identical to TRBD1. The germline V gene encodes CDR1 SGHDN and CDR2 FVKESK. This CDR3 is 16 amino acids long. V gave up 0 bases and J gave up 3 bases; unmatched junction bases: 5. In DNA, the CDR3 is TGTGCCAGCAGCCAAGAGGTCAGGGGGCGAACAGATACGCAGTATTTT. Encoded protein: CASSQEVRGRTDTQYF.

The J gene is TRBJ1-1, the V gene TRBV7-9; TRBD1 agrees at 7 bases. V lost 6 bases, J lost 4 bases, and 11 bases stayed unmatched. The CDR3 has 15 residues. CDR1 and CDR2 (germline): SEHNR, FQNEAQ (reference sequence). The CDR3 DNA sequence: TGTGCCAGCAGGCCACAGACAGGGACGGCCACTGAAGCTTTCTTT. Translation: CASRPQTGTATEAFF.

The V and J genes are TRBV28 and TRBJ2-5; tentative D call: TRBD1 (5 bases). The CDR3 length is 15 residues. V was trimmed by 2 bases and J by 2 bases, leaving 12 bases between them. Germline CDR1 reads MDHEN; CDR2 reads SYDVKM. This CDR3 is CASSLGQGRQETQYF. The CDR3 coding sequence is TGTGCCAGCAGTTTAGGCCAGGGAAGGCAAGAGACCCAGTACTTC.

The chain recombines TRBV28 with TRBJ1-6; D not resolved. Trimming removed 6 bases at V and 13 bases at J, with 22 bases between. Germline V CDR1 and CDR2: MDHEN, SYDVKM. The CDR3 consists of 15 residues. This CDR3 reads CASSPGLDSGMPLHF. CDR3 DNA: TGTGCCAGCAGCCCCGGTCTGGACTCCGGAATGCCCCTCCACTTT.

The chain joins TRBV7-2 to TRBJ2-1; 8 nucleotides line up with TRBD1. This CDR3 comprises 15 residues. Germline-derived CDR1 and CDR2 are SGHTA and FQGNSA. V was clipped by 5 bases and J by 3 bases; unmatched bases: 6. The CDR3 region is CASSQTQGVYNEQFF. As DNA, the CDR3 is TGTGCCAGCAGCCAGACACAGGGGGTCTACAATGAGCAGTTCTTC.

This chain links TRBV3-1 (or the pseudogene TRBV3-2) with TRBJ1-2; 9 bases agree with TRBD1. The CDR3 runs to 19 residues. J gave up 4 bases and V 0 bases, and 15 bases lay outside the gene matches. Germline CDR1 reads LGHDT; CDR2 reads YNNKEL (reference sequence). The CDR3 is CASSQELQEGTGKRYGYTF. In nucleotides, the CDR3 is TGTGCCAGCAGCCAAGAGCTCCAAGAAGGGACAGGGAAGCGCTATGGCTACACCTTC.

This chain uses TRBV5-5 with TRBJ2-3, with D maybe TRBD1 (6 bases). The ends were cut back, 1 base at V and 4 bases at J, with 10 bases in the middle. Per germline, CDR1 SGHKS and CDR2 YYEKEE (reference sequence). The CDR3 loop spans 14 amino acids. The CDR3 loop reads CASSLLQGADTQYF. The DNA of the CDR3 is TGTGCCAGCAGCTTGTTACAGGGTGCAGATACGCAGTATTTT.

The J gene is TRBJ2-5, the V gene TRBV5-1; 7 bases match TRBD2. The CDR3 spans 15 residues. Per the germline V gene, CDR1 is SGHRS and CDR2 is YFSETQ. Trimming cost V 4 bases and J 2 bases; bases outside gene matches: 8. The CDR3 DNA is TGCGCCAGCAGCCTACTAGGACTAGGGCAAGAGACCCAGTACTTC. This encodes CASSLLGLGQETQYF.

The chain recombines TRBV12-5 with TRBJ2-1; no clear D gene. The V end lost 1 base, the J end lost 7 bases, and 17 bases lay between the germline ends. Germline loops: CDR1 LGHNT, CDR2 FRNRAP. The CDR3 sequence is 16 residues long. The CDR3 coding sequence is TGTGCTAGTGGTTTGGGTCCCGTGCCGGGTCAGAATGAGCAGTTCTTC. This sequence encodes CASGLGPVPGQNEQFF.

The V gene is TRBV7-2, the J gene TRBJ1-6; 9 bases are a match to TRBD1. J was trimmed by 7 bases and V by 5 bases; bases with no gene match: 6. This CDR3 has 15 amino acids. Per the germline V gene, CDR1 is SGHTA and CDR2 is FQGNSA. The CDR3 DNA follows: TGTGCCAGCAGCCCTCAGGGACAGGGCAATTCACCCCTCCACTTT. It specifies CASSPQGQGNSPLHF.

This chain uses TRBV11-2 with TRBJ2-1; D may be TRBD2 (6 bases). The CDR3 runs 14 residues. Germline loops: CDR1 SGHAT, CDR2 FQNNGV. Trimming left V 5 bases short and J 1 base short, with 9 bases between. The CDR3 is CASSPTSSYNEQFF. CDR3 DNA: TGTGCCAGCAGCCCGACTAGTTCCTACAATGAGCAGTTCTTC.

J is TRBJ1-4 and V is TRBV7-2; 9 bases line up with TRBD1. The germline gives CDR1 SGHTA, CDR2 FQGNSA. The CDR3 spans 17 residues. The V and J ends lost 4 bases and 10 bases, in that order; junction bases with no gene match: 16. CDR3 sequence: CASSWDREATRGGKLFF. In DNA, the CDR3 is TGTGCCAGCAGCTGGGACAGGGAGGCTACTCGGGGGGGAAAACTGTTTTTT. The full variable domain, rest sourced from reference TRBV7-2 and TRBJ1-4, is GAGVSQSPSNKVTEKGKDVELRCDPISGHTALYWYRQSLGQGLEFLIYFQGNSAPDKSGLPSDRFSAERTGGSVSTLTIQRTQQEDSAVYLCASSWDREATRGGKLFFGSGTQLSVL.

This chain uses TRBV4-3 with TRBJ2-1; 7 bases align to TRBD2. The germline gives CDR1 LGHNA, CDR2 YSLEER. The CDR3 is 17 amino acids. With V trimmed by 3 bases and J by 8 bases, 16 bases remained unmatched. The CDR3 region has the DNA TGCGCCAGCAGCCAGGCGTCGACTAGCTCTATTACTGATGAGCAGTTCTTC. This sequence encodes CASSQASTSSITDEQFF.

The chain is built from TRBV29-1 and TRBJ1-1, with 9 bases matching TRBD1. The ends lost 7 bases at V and 4 bases at J; junction bases unmatched: 7. Germline V lookup: CDR1 SQVTM, CDR2 ANQGSEA. The CDR3 consists of 13 residues. CDR3 DNA sequence: TGCAGCGCCCGCCGGGACAGGGCCACTGAAGCTTTCTTT. It yields the protein CSARRDRATEAFF.

V gene TRBV7-8 combines with J gene TRBJ1-4; 8 bases match TRBD1. The CDR3 consists of 15 residues. After removal of 1 base from V and 7 bases from J, the junction contained 5 bases not matched to a gene. Per the germline V gene, CDR1 is SGHVS and CDR2 is FQNEAQ. CDR3 coding DNA: TGTGCCAGCAGCTTAGAGGACAGGGCAATTGAAAAACTGTTTTTT. Amino acids: CASSLEDRAIEKLFF.

The rearrangement links TRBV24-1 to TRBJ1-1; no clear D gene. This CDR3 comprises 14 residues. V lost 5 bases to trimming and J lost 3 bases, with 12 bases between them. The germline CDR1 and CDR2 sequences are KGHDR and SFDVKD. The DNA of the CDR3 is TGTGCCACCAGTGCCCCTGGAGGGCACACTGAAGCTTTCTTT. This translates into CATSAPGGHTEAFF.

This clone was found a few times. The chain combines TRBV7-3 with TRBJ2-1, with 8 bases identical to TRBD2. The CDR3 runs to 15 residues. Trimming cost V 5 bases and J 7 bases; bases outside gene matches: 10. CDR1 and CDR2 (germline): SGHTA, FQGTGA. CDR3 DNA: TGTGCCAGCAGCCGGGGACTGGGACTAGAAAATGAGCAGTTCTTC. Translated, it gives CASSRGLGLENEQFF.